This T cell receptor beta chain was captured by sequencing in a study of blood T cells in healthy people across ages. Looking at the study overall: Template switching captured about one barcoded beta molecule per two T cells.

With a J-beta primer mix and a sample-barcoded 5' primer, a second PCR ran roughly 6 to 11 cycles. No fewer than 3 million CDR3-containing paired-end reads came from each sample. TCRdb re-called the 5' RACE reads through MiXCR, storing one row per CDR3 protein. This sample has under 850,000 distinct CDR3 sequences, with 35% to 40% found just once. Those donating, healthy Caucasian individuals from Russia, were aged about 6 to 100. Every sample yielded at least 7 million isolated PBMCs. CDR1 and CDR2 from the germline V gene are SSHAT and FNYEAQ (reference sequence). CDR3 length: 16 amino acids. Germline trimming cut 5 bases from V and 3 bases from J; bases unmatched to any gene: 10. This clonotype has ten or more counts.

The receptor was isolated from a man in his late teens or twenties in good health. Sequencing used blood. The chain carries TRBV7-7 and TRBJ2-1; 7 nucleotides line up with TRBD2. Here the CDR3 reads CASSRTSVSGYNEQFF. The CDR3, as DNA: TGTGCCAGCAGCCGAACTAGCGTCTCGGGCTACAATGAGCAGTTCTTC.